Described below is a single T cell receptor (beta chain) sequence and its context. The CDR3 totals 13 residues. Germline V gene sequence: CDR1 SGHVS, CDR2 FQNEAQ. Trimming removed 5 bases from V and 2 bases from J, with 4 bases in between. Original handling: Using reference gene primer amplification, nucleated cell counts were estimated. Profiling relied on immunoSEQ multiplex PCR, and the TCRdb table lists in-frame clones only, not all of them. That table is the source of V, J and clone size, and D and trimming were worked out from the DNA. The sample lists 200,000 to 300,000 clones, 75% to 90% seen once, with more than 25% in the top ten. These data originate in a study of blood T cell repertoires in COVID-19. As for the study in general: Italy, Spain and the United States were the sources of the convalescent and acute COVID-19 samples. In each case, the material was cDNA or gDNA derived from T cells, B-cell-depleted T cells, or PBMCs.

Input material: peripheral blood. This chain connects TRBV7-8 to TRBJ2-6; D is unclear. This TCR was sampled from a man aged 40-50 years with acute or convalescent COVID-19. In nucleotides, the CDR3 is TGTGCCAGCAGCCCAACTGGGGCCAACGTCCTGACTTTC. It codes for CASSPTGANVLTF.